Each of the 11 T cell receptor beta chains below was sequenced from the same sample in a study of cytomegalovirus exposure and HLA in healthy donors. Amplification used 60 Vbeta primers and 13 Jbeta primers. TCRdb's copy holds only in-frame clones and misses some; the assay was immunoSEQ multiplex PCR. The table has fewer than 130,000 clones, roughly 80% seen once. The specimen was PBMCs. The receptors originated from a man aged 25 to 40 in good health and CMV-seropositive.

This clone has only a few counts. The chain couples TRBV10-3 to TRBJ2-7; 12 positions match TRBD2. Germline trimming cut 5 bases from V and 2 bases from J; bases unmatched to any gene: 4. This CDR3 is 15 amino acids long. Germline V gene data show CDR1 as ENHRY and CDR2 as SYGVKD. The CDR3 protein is CAISPTSGGPYEQYF. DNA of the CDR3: TGTGCCATCAGTCCCACTAGCGGGGGGCCCTACGAGCAGTACTTC.

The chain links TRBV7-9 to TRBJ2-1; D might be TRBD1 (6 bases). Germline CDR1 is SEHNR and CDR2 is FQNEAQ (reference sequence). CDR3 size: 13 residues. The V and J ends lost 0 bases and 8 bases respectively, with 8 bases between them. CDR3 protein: CASSLAGGHEQFF. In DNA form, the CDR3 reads TGTGCCAGCAGCTTAGCAGGGGGTCATGAGCAGTTCTTC.

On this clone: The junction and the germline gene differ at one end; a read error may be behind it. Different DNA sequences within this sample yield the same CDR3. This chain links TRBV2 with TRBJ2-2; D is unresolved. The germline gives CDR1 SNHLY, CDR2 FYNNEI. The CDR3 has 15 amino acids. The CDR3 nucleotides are TGCGCCAGCATAAGTCTATCTAAGAACACCGGGGAGCTGTTTTTT. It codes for CASISLSKNTGELFF.

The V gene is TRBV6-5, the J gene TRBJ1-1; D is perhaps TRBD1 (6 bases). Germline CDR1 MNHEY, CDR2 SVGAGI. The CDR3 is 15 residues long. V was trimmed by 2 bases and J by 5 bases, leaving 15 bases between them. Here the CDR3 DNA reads TGTGCCAGCAGTTACCGGGACACACTTCGGACTGAAGCTTTCTTT. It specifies CASSYRDTLRTEAFF.

Here the CDR3 reads CASSPPIRTRAQYF. DNA for the CDR3: TGTGCCAGCAGCCCTCCAATAAGGACTAGAGCGCAGTATTTT. V usage is TRBV7-2 and J usage is TRBJ2-3, with 7 bases matching TRBD2. The V segment lost 5 bases and the J segment 10 bases; nucleotides outside the gene matches: 12. The CDR3 is made up of 14 amino acids. Germline loops: CDR1 SGHTA, CDR2 FQGNSA.

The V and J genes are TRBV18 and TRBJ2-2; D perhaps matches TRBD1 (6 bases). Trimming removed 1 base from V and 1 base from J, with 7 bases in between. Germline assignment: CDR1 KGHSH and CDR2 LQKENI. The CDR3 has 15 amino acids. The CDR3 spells CASSPLQGNTGELFF. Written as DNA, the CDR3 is TGTGCCAGCTCACCACTACAGGGGAACACCGGGGAGCTGTTTTTT.

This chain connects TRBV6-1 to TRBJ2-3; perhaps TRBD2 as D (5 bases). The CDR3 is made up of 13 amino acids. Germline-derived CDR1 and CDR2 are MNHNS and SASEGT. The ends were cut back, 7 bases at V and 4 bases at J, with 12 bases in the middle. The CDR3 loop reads CASIDDYPDTQYF. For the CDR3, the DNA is TGTGCCAGCATTGATGACTATCCAGATACGCAGTATTTT.

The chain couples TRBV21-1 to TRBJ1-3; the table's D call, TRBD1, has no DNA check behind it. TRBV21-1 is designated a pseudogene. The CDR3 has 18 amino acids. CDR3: CASSKGGSGDSSGNTIYF. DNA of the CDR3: TGTGCCAGCAGCAAAGGGGGGTCCGGGGACAGCTCTGGAAACACCATATATTTT.

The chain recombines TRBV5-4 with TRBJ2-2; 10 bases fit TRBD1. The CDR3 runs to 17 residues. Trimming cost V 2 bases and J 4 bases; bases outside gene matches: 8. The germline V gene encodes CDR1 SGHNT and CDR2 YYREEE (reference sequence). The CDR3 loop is CASSFSGTGVITGELFF. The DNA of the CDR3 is TGTGCCAGCAGCTTTTCCGGGACAGGGGTGATCACCGGGGAGCTGTTTTTT.

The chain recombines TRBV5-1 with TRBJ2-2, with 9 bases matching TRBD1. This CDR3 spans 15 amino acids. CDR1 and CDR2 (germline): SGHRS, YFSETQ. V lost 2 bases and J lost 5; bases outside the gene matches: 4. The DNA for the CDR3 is TGCGCCAGCAGCTTACAGGGGGCGATGACCGGGGAGCTGTTTTTT. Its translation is CASSLQGAMTGELFF.

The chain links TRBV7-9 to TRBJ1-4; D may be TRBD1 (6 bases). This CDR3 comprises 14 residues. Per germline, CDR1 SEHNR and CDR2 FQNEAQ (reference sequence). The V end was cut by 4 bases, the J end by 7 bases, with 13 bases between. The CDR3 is CASSSGDSGEKLFF. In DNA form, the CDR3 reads TGTGCCAGCAGCTCAGGGGATTCCGGTGAAAAACTGTTTTTT.